This T cell receptor (beta chain) is drawn from a study of T cell changes during pregnancy in multiple sclerosis. This table comes from immunoSEQ multiplex PCR, and its TCRdb copy is limited to in-frame clones, with some not included. The sample yields about 46,000 clones, around nine tenths seen once. The receptor's source is a female donor in good health, enrolled as a control in a pregnancy study. Sample: CD4+ T cells from peripheral blood mononuclear cells, taken in the second trimester of pregnancy.

CDR3: CASSLGQFEQYF. CDR3 bases: TGTGCCAGCAGCTTAGGGCAGTTCGAGCAGTACTTC. The chain employs TRBV7-9 and TRBJ2-7; no reliable D call. The germline V gene has CDR1 SEHNR and CDR2 FQNEAQ (reference sequence). CDR3 size: 12 residues. Deletions cut 1 base from V and 6 bases from J, with 7 bases between. Looking up the rest from reference TRBV7-9 and TRBJ2-7 gives the full variable domain: DTGVSQNPRHKITKRGQNVTFRCDPISEHNRLYWYRQTLGQGPEFLTYFQNEAQLEKSRLLSDRFSAERPKGSFSTLEIQRTEQGDSAMYLCASSLGQFEQYFGPGTRLTVT.